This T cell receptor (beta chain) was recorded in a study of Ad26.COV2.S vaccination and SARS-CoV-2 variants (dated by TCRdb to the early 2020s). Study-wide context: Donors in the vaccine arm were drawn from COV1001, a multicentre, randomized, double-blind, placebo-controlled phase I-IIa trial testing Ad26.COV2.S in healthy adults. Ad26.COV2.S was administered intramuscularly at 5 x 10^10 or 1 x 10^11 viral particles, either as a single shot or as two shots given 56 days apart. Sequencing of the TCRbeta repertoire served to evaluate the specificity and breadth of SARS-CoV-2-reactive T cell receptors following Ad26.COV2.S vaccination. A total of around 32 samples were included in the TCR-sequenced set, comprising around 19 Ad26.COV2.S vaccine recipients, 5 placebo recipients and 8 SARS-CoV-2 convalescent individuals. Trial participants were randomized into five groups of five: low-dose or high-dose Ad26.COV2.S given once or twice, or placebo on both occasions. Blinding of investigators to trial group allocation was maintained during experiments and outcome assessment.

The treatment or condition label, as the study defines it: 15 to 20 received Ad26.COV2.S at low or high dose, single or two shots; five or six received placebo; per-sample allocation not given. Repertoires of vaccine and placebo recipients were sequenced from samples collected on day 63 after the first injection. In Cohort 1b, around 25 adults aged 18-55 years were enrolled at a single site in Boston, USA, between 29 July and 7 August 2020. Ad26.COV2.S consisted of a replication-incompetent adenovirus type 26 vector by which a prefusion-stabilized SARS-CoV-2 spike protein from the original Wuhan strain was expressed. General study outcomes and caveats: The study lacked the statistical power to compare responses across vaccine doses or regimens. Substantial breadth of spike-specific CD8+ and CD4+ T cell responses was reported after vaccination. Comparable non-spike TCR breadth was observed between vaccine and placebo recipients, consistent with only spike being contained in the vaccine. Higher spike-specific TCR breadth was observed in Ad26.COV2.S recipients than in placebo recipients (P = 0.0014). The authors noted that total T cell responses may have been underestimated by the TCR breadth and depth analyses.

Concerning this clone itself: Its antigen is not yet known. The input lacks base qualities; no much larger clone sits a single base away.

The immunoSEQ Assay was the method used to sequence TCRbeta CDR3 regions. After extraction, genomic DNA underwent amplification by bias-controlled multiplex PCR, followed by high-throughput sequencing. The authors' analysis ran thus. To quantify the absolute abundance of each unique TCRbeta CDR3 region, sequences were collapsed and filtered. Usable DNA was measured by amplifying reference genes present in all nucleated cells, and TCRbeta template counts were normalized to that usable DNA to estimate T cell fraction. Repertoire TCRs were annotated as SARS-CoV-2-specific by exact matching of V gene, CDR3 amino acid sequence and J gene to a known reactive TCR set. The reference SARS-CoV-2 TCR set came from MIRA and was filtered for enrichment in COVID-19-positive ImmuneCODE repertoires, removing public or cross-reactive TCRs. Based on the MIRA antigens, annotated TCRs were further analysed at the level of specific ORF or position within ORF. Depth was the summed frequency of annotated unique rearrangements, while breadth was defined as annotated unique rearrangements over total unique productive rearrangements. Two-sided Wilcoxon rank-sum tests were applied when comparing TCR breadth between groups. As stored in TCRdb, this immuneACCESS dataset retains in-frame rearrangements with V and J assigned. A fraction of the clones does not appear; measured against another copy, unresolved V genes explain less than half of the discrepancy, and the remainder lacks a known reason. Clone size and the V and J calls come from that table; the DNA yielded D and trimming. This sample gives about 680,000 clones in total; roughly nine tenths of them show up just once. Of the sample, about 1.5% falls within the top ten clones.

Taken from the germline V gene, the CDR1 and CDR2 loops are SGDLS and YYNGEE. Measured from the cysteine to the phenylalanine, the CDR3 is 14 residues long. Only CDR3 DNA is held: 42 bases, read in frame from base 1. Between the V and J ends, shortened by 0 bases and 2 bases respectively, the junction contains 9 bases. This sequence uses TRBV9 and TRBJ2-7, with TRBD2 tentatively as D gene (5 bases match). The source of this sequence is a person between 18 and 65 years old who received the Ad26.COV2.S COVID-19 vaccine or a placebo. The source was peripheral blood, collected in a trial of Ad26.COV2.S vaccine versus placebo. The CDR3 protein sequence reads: CASSVAGKPYEQYF. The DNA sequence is TGTGCCAGCAGCGTAGCGGGAAAACCCTACGAGCAGTACTTC.